Presented here are 21 T cell receptor beta chains from one specimen sequenced in a study of T cell repertoires in cytomegalovirus infection. MiXCR was run by TCRdb on the reads, yielding one entry per CDR3 protein. The data contain 250,000 to 300,000 distinct CDR3 sequences, about a sixth of them singletons. Sequencing was done on a sample of CD8+ T cells from PBMCs. The receptors were sampled from a human donor in good health (CMV status not recorded). Some clones in this sample may be carry-over from other donors' samples.

Worth noting for this clonotype: The junction departs from germline at one end; a sequencing error may be responsible. DNA of the CDR3: TGTGCCAGCAGGGAAGACAGGCTCTCCTACAATGAGCAGCTCTTC. Protein sequence: CASREDRLSYNEQLF. The chain joins TRBV6-2 or TRBV6-3 to TRBJ2-1, with D perhaps TRBD1 (6 bases). This CDR3 contains 15 residues. Germline V lookup: CDR1 MNHEY, CDR2 SVGEGT.

This clonotype was counted many times. V is TRBV7-2 and J is TRBJ2-7, with TRBD1 matching over 8 bases. The V gene end was trimmed by 6 bases and the J gene end by 7 bases; junction bases not matched to a gene: 11. CDR3 length: 14 amino acids. Germline V gene data show CDR1 as SGHTA and CDR2 as FQGNSA. DNA for the CDR3: TGTGCCAGCAGTCCCGGACAGGGAGGATGGGAGCAGTACTTC. Translation: CASSPGQGGWEQYF.

J is TRBJ1-1 and V is TRBV4-1; 9 bases map to TRBD1. The germline CDR1 and CDR2 sequences are MGHRA and YSYEKL. With 6 bases clipped from V and 4 bases from J, the junction kept 6 bases outside the gene matches. This CDR3 region has 14 residues. CDR3 DNA: TGCGCCAGCAGTTTTAGACAGGGGGGCACTGAAGCTTTCTTT. This codes for CASSFRQGGTEAFF.

This clonotype showed up just a few times. The chain has TRBV6-2 or TRBV6-3 and TRBJ2-7; D remains unclear. This CDR3 is built from 13 residues. From germline, CDR1 is MNHEY and CDR2 SVGEGT. The V end was cut by 7 bases, the J end by 2 bases, with 12 bases between. The CDR3 DNA follows: TGTGCCAGCACCTTCAACACTGCCTACGAGCAGTACTTC. Amino acid sequence: CASTFNTAYEQYF.

The chain couples TRBV7-3 to TRBJ1-2; D may be TRBD1 (5 bases). V was shortened by 5 bases and J by 4 bases, with 11 bases between the two germline ends. From germline, CDR1 is SGHTA and CDR2 FQGTGA. This CDR3 spans 13 amino acids. As DNA, the CDR3 is TGTGCCAGCAGCATGCAGGGATTCTATGGCTACACCTTC. This codes for CASSMQGFYGYTF.

This clonotype came up a few times. The chain recombines TRBV9 with TRBJ2-4, with 8 positions matching TRBD1. CDR3 length: 15 amino acids. The V segment lost 0 bases and the J segment 8 bases; nucleotides outside the gene matches: 7. Germline V gives CDR1 SGDLS, CDR2 YYNGEE. In DNA form, the CDR3 reads TGTGCCAGCAGCGTAGCGGACAGGGAGGCGGACATTCAGTACTTC. Encoded protein: CASSVADREADIQYF.

This clonotype was recorded a few times. This sequence joins TRBV2 and TRBJ2-7, with 8 bases identical to TRBD1. This CDR3 spans 14 amino acids. V lost 3 bases and J lost 2; bases outside the gene matches: 3. Germline V lookup: CDR1 SNHLY, CDR2 FYNNEI. CDR3 coding DNA: TGTGCCAGCAGTGAGACAGGGGACACCTACGAGCAGTACTTC. As protein: CASSETGDTYEQYF.

In its sample, this clonotype was seen many times. The rearrangement joins TRBV6-2 or TRBV6-3 to TRBJ1-1, with D unclear. This CDR3 has 14 amino acids. The germline gives CDR1 MNHEY, CDR2 SVGEGT. Trimming removed 0 bases at V and 1 base at J, with 6 bases between. The CDR3 sequence is CASSYSWGNTEAFF. The CDR3 bases are TGTGCCAGCAGTTACTCGTGGGGGAACACTGAAGCTTTCTTT.

This clonotype was observed a handful of times. The chain carries TRBV3-1 and TRBJ2-1; D not resolved. The CDR3 totals 16 residues. CDR1 LGHDT and CDR2 YNNKEL come from the germline V gene (reference sequence). Trimming stripped 1 base from V and 6 bases from J, with 16 bases between. The CDR3 sequence is CASSQVGKSPFNEQFF. CDR3 DNA: TGTGCCAGCAGCCAAGTAGGGAAATCCCCCTTCAATGAGCAGTTCTTC.

This clonotype showed up many times. The chain has TRBV11-2 and TRBJ2-5; 8 nucleotides line up with TRBD1. The V gene's germline CDR1 is SGHAT and CDR2 FQNNGV. The CDR3 contains 14 residues. Germline trimming cut 1 base from V and 5 bases from J; bases unmatched to any gene: 3. This CDR3 reads CASSLGTGWETQYF. The DNA of the CDR3 is TGTGCCAGCAGCTTAGGGACAGGGTGGGAGACCCAGTACTTC.

V gene TRBV25-1 combines with J gene TRBJ1-6; 9 bases align to TRBD1. The CDR3 totals 15 residues. CDR1 and CDR2 from the germline V gene are MGHDK and SYGVNS. Trimming removed 5 bases from V and 8 bases from J; junction bases left unmatched: 7. The chain's CDR3 is CASSKGTGKDSPLHF. CDR3 DNA sequence: TGTGCCAGCAGTAAAGGGACAGGGAAGGATTCACCCCTCCACTTT.

This chain uses TRBV7-3 with TRBJ1-1, with 7 bases lining up with TRBD1. Germline assignment: CDR1 SGHTA and CDR2 FQGTGA. J lost 1 base, V lost 2 bases, and 7 bases had no gene match. The CDR3 covers 16 residues. The CDR3: CASSLAPGTENTEAFF. The CDR3 nucleotides read TGTGCCAGCAGCTTAGCCCCCGGGACAGAGAACACTGAAGCTTTCTTT. Full variable domain (missing parts from reference TRBV7-3 and TRBJ1-1): GAGVSQTPSNKVTEKGKYVELRCDPISGHTALYWYRQSLGQGPEFLIYFQGTGAADDSGLPNDRFFAVRPEGSVSTLKIQRTERGDSAVYLCASSLAPGTENTEAFFGQGTRLTVV.

This clonotype came up a few times. V usage is TRBV6-5 and J usage is TRBJ1-2; D gene uncertain. Deletions cut 5 bases from V and 6 bases from J, with 19 bases between. CDR1 MNHEY and CDR2 SVGAGI come from the germline V gene. The length of the CDR3 is 15 residues. The CDR3 reads CASSPHRSGVDGYTF. The DNA for the CDR3 is TGTGCCAGCAGTCCGCATCGGAGCGGGGTCGATGGCTACACCTTC.

The V and J genes are TRBV3-1 and TRBJ1-1; 8 nucleotides line up with TRBD1. V trimming: 6 bases; J trimming: 6 bases; junction bases outside the gene matches: 9. Germline V lookup: CDR1 LGHDT, CDR2 YNNKEL (reference sequence). The length of the CDR3 is 14 residues. CDR3 DNA sequence: TGTGCCAGCAGTCGAAGCCAGGGGGCCGCTGAAGCTTTCTTT. It yields the protein CASSRSQGAAEAFF.

There are many counts of this clonotype. The chain employs TRBV7-6 and TRBJ1-2; TRBD1 matches 11 bases. The CDR3 extends over 17 amino acids. Germline V gene sequence: CDR1 SGHVS, CDR2 FNYEAQ. With 4 bases clipped from V and 6 bases from J, the junction kept 13 bases outside the gene matches. This CDR3 reads CASSSSHPGQGADGYTF. The CDR3 DNA reads TGTGCCAGCAGCTCTTCCCACCCCGGACAGGGGGCGGATGGCTACACCTTC.

This chain joins TRBV13 and TRBJ2-5, with TRBD1 identical over 7 bases. Germline V gene lookup returns CDR1 PRHDT and CDR2 FYEKMQ (reference sequence). The CDR3 extends over 15 amino acids. V was clipped by 6 bases and J by 1 base; unmatched bases: 8. The CDR3 is CASSRPGQSQETQYF. CDR3 bases: TGTGCCAGCAGTCGTCCGGGACAGAGCCAAGAGACCCAGTACTTC.

This clonotype was seen repeatedly, ten times or more. This chain links TRBV7-2 with TRBJ2-7; D is unclear. Germline V gene data show CDR1 as SGHTA and CDR2 as FQGNSA. The length of the CDR3 is 13 residues. The V end lost 5 bases, the J end lost 2 bases, and 10 bases lay between the germline ends. CDR3 in amino acids: CASSDGPTYEQYF. The CDR3 DNA reads as TGTGCCAGCAGCGACGGTCCTACCTACGAGCAGTACTTC.

The chain employs TRBV4-2 and TRBJ2-1; D remains ambiguous. The CDR3 sequence is 17 residues long. Trimming removed 0 bases from V and 0 bases from J, with 12 bases in between. The germline CDR1 and CDR2 sequences are LGHNA and YNFKEQ. CDR3 amino acids: CASSQDPTESSYNEQFF. CDR3 bases: TGTGCCAGCAGCCAAGATCCCACGGAGAGCTCCTACAATGAGCAGTTCTTC.

This clonotype occurred many times. The V call is TRBV6-2 or TRBV6-3, the J call TRBJ2-5; 7 bases map to TRBD1. Germline CDR1 and CDR2: MNHEY and SVGEGT. V lost 7 bases to trimming and J lost 4 bases; unmatched junction nucleotides: 6. This CDR3 is built from 13 residues. DNA of the CDR3: TGTGCCAGCAACTACTACAGGGGAGAGACCCAGTACTTC. It yields the protein CASNYYRGETQYF.

V gene TRBV7-4 combines with J gene TRBJ1-6, with D possibly matching TRBD1 (6 bases). The CDR3 totals 16 residues. Germline CDR1 is SGHVT and CDR2 is SQSDAQ. V lost 5 bases, J lost 10 bases, and 21 bases lay in between. CDR3 amino acids: CASSKEGGRHNSPLHF. CDR3 in DNA: TGTGCCAGCAGCAAAGAAGGGGGGCGCCACAACTCACCCCTCCACTTT.

This clonotype has a handful of counts. The chain uses TRBV27 and TRBJ2-6, with 9 nucleotides matching TRBD1. This CDR3 region has 17 residues. Germline values: CDR1 MNHEY, CDR2 SMNVEV (reference sequence). The J segment lost 0 bases and the V segment lost 4 bases, leaving 4 bases of the junction unmatched. As DNA, the CDR3 is TGTGCCAGCAGTTGGGACAGGGCCCACTCTGGGGCCAACGTCCTGACTTTC. This gives the protein CASSWDRAHSGANVLTF.